The present TCR beta chain was sequenced within a study of molecular identifiers for immune sequencing clone quantification. Looking at the study overall: Replicate experiments took RNA from about 20,000 or 100,000 naive CD8 cells, divided it five ways and sequenced four.

TCRdb passed the PCR reads through MiXCR, listing each CDR3 protein once. Here the sample spans roughly 630,000 distinct CDR3 sequences, 25% being singletons. Findings of the study overall: Sharing of a barcode by identical TCR molecules could cause highly expanded clone sizes to be underestimated.

With regard to this clonotype: Its antigen remains unidentified.

The CDR3 length is 16 residues. CDR1 and CDR2 from the germline V gene are MNHEY and SVGAGI. J gave up 2 bases and V 6 bases, and 1 base lay outside the gene matches. Libraries for naive CD8 T cells, which were made from about 19,000 to 1,100,000 sorted cells, drew on 10%, 30% or 50% of the RNA. This receptor was obtained from a human donor in good health. Some libraries in this study had Jurkat cell RNA spiked in. Sequencing was performed on naive CD8+ T cells from blood, with Jurkat cell RNA spiked in. Subset noted: FACS-sorted CD8+CD4-CCR7+CD45RA+ naive T cells. This chain connects TRBV6-5 to TRBJ2-2; the match to TRBD2 covers 15 bases. In DNA, the CDR3 is TGTGCCAGCAGGGGACTAGCGGGGGGTAACACCGGGGAGCTGTTTTTT. This gives the protein CASRGLAGGNTGELFF.